This T cell receptor beta chain was identified in a study of T cells in Graves' hyperthyroidism and ophthalmopathy. This CDR3 spans 12 amino acids. Germline V gene sequence: CDR1 MNHNS, CDR2 SASEGT. Trimming left V 5 bases short and J 3 bases short, with 8 bases between. It was RNA transcripts that yielded the amplified TCR beta CDR3 regions. First-round RT-PCR with HTBI primers amplified the TCR CDR3 region. TCRdb re-analysed the multiplex PCR reads in MiXCR, keeping a single row per CDR3 protein. The profile covers about half a million distinct CDR3 sequences, with 16% appearing a single time and 25% to 35% taken by the ten largest. This clonotype has just a few counts. This may be a read error, as it is one base from a much larger clone. Exclusions: uncontrolled infection, other autoimmune disease, pregnancy, lactation.

The origin of this receptor is a woman aged 25-40 years with Graves' ophthalmopathy. The sequenced material came from blood. V is TRBV6-1 and J is TRBJ2-7; D remains unclear. CDR3 DNA: TGTGCCAGCAGTTCCCTCGACTACGAGCAGTACTTC. Its protein is CASSSLDYEQYF.